A single sample gave rise to the 8 T cell receptor beta chains below, sequenced in a study of CD8+ T cells in alopecia areata. The sequencing template was cDNA reverse transcribed from extracted RNA. This table comes from immunoSEQ multiplex PCR, and its TCRdb copy is limited to in-frame clones, with some not included. The data show a few hundred thousand clones, 56% seen once. Sequencing was performed on CD8+ T cells sorted from blood. The receptors derive from a human donor in good health.

Here the CDR3 reads CASSQGLAGQETQYF. For the CDR3, the DNA is TGTGCCAGCAGCCAAGGACTAGCGGGGCAAGAGACCCAGTACTTC. The rearrangement links TRBV27 to TRBJ2-5; TRBD2 matches 12 bases. Germline trimming cut 6 bases from V and 2 bases from J; bases unmatched to any gene: 4. CDR3 length: 15 residues. Germline CDR1 reads MNHEY; CDR2 reads SMNVEV (reference sequence).

The chain has TRBV4-1 and TRBJ2-7; 9 bases are a match to TRBD2. V lost 0 bases, J lost 2 bases, and 5 bases stayed unmatched. Germline V gene sequence: CDR1 MGHRA, CDR2 YSYEKL. The length of the CDR3 is 16 residues. CDR3 region: CASSQDSGGLTYEQYF. In nucleotides, the CDR3 is TGCGCCAGCAGCCAAGATAGCGGGGGACTTACCTACGAGCAGTACTTC.

CDR3 sequence reads: CSVEVRGAYEQYF. CDR3 nucleotide sequence: TGCAGCGTTGAAGTAAGGGGGGCCTACGAGCAGTACTTC. The genes are TRBV29-1 and TRBJ2-7; TRBD1 or TRBD2 may be the D gene (6 bases each). The CDR3 contains 13 residues. The V and J ends lost 1 base and 2 bases respectively, with 9 bases between them. CDR1 is SQVTM, CDR2 ANQGSEA, per germline.

The rearrangement links TRBV18 to TRBJ2-2; D is undetermined. There are 16 residues in the CDR3. Germline CDR1 KGHSH, CDR2 LQKENI. V lost 3 bases to trimming and J lost 3 bases, with 14 bases between them. The CDR3 bases are TGTGCCAGCTCACCGGTCAAGGGTACCTACACCGGGGAGCTGTTTTTT. Translation gives CASSPVKGTYTGELFF.

The chain recombines TRBV5-5 with TRBJ2-3, with TRBD2 as a possible D gene (6 bases). The germline CDR1 and CDR2 sequences are SGHKS and YYEKEE (reference sequence). The CDR3 loop spans 15 amino acids. Trimming removed 5 bases from V and 0 bases from J, with 13 bases in between. The CDR3 here is CASSGRESSTDTQYF. Here the CDR3 DNA reads TGTGCCAGCAGTGGACGGGAGTCTAGCACAGATACGCAGTATTTT.

The chain is built from TRBV5-6 and TRBJ2-2; 14 nucleotides agree with TRBD2. This CDR3 has 18 amino acids. CDR1 SGHDT and CDR2 YYEEEE come from the germline V gene. The V and J ends lost 4 bases and 4 bases, in that order; junction bases with no gene match: 9. The CDR3: CASSARLAGGPGTGELFF. The CDR3 coding sequence is TGTGCCAGCAGCGCCAGACTAGCGGGGGGGCCGGGCACCGGGGAGCTGTTTTTT.

This chain uses TRBV7-8 with TRBJ2-5, with 11 bases fitting TRBD2. There are 15 residues in the CDR3. The J segment lost 5 bases and the V segment lost 4 bases, leaving 6 bases of the junction unmatched. Germline-derived CDR1 and CDR2 are SGHVS and FQNEAQ. CDR3 in amino acids: CASSSSGGRRETQYF. The CDR3 DNA reads as TGTGCCAGCAGCTCTAGCGGGGGGCGTCGGGAGACCCAGTACTTC.

This clone was counted a few times. V is TRBV13 and J is TRBJ1-4, with D uncertain. This CDR3 is built from 17 residues. CDR1 and CDR2 from the germline V gene are PRHDT and FYEKMQ (reference sequence). V was clipped by 5 bases and J by 7 bases, with 23 bases between them. The CDR3 loop reads CASSITPFARNAEKLFF. CDR3 sequence (DNA): TGTGCCAGCAGCATAACCCCGTTTGCGCGGAACGCTGAAAAACTGTTTTTT.